This T cell receptor beta chain was captured by sequencing in a study of cytotoxic CD8 clonotypes in ibrutinib-treated CLL. Study-wide results and limits: Samples from sustained-remission and progressing patients were taken at different times. T-cell clonality at baseline went above that of age-matched healthy donors and rose and fell with circulating CD8+ T-cell counts.

Germline lookup yields CDR1 MDHEN and CDR2 SYDVKM. The ends were cut back, 2 bases at V and 6 bases at J, with 22 bases in the middle. The CDR3 runs 17 residues. The method was immunoSEQ multiplex PCR; TCRdb's version includes in-frame clones alone and lacks a portion of them. The data show approximately 190,000 clones, approximately 79% seen once. This clone appeared a few times. Its specificity is not known. The specimen comprised PBMCs, sampled after 12 months of ibrutinib treatment. This chain links TRBV28 with TRBJ1-2, with D unclear. The sequence was collected from a human donor with chronic lymphocytic leukemia. DNA for the CDR3: TGTGCCAGCAGTTTAACAGACGGGCAGGACCTTATCGATGGCTACACCTTC. This codes for CASSLTDGQDLIDGYTF.